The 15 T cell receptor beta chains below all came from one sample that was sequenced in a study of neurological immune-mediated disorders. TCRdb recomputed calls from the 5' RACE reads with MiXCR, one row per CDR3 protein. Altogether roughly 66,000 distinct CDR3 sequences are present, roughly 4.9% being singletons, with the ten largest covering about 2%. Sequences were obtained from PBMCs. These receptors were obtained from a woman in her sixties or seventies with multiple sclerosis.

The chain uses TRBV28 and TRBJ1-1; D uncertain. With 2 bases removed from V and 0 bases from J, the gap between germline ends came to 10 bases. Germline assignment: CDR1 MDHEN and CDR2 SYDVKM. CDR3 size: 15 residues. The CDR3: CASSLPGGVNTEAFF. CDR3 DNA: TGTGCCAGCAGTTTACCAGGCGGGGTGAACACTGAAGCTTTCTTT.

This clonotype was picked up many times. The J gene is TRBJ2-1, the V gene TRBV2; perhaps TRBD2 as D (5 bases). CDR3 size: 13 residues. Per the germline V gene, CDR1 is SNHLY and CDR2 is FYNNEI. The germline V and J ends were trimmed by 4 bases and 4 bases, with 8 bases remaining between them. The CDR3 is CASSVGLYNEQFF. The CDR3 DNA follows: TGTGCCAGCAGTGTAGGACTTTACAATGAGCAGTTCTTC.

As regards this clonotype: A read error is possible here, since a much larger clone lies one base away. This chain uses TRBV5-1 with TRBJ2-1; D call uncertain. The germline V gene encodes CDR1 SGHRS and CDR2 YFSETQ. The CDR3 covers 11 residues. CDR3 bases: TGCGACAGCAGCTTCCAAACTGAGCAGTTCTTC. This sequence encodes CDSSFQTEQFF. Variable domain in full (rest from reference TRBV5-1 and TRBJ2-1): KAGVTQTPRYLIKTRGQQVTLSCSPISGHRSVSWYQQTPGQGLQFLFEYFSETQRNKGNFPGRFSGRQFSNSRSEMNVSTLELGDSALYLCDSSFQTEQFFGPGTRLTVL.

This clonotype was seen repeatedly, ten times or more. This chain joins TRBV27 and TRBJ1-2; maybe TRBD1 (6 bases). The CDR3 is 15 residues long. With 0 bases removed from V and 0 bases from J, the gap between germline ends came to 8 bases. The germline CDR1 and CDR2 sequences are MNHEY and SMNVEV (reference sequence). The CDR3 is CASSLSAGANYGYTF. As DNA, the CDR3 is TGTGCCAGCAGTTTATCGGCAGGGGCTAACTATGGCTACACCTTC.

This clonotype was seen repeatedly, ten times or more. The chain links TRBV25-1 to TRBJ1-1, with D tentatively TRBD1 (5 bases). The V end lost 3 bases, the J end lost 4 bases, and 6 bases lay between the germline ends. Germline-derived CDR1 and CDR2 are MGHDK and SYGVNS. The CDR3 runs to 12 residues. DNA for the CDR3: TGTGCCAGCAGTGACGACAGCACTGAAGCTTTCTTT. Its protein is CASSDDSTEAFF.

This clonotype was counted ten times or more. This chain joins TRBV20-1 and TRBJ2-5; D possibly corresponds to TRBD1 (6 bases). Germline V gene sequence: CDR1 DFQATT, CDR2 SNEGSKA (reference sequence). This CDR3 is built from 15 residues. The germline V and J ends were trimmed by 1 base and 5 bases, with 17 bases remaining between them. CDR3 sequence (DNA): TGCAGTGCTAGAGGAAAAGGACAGAATAGGGAGACCCAGTACTTC. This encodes CSARGKGQNRETQYF.

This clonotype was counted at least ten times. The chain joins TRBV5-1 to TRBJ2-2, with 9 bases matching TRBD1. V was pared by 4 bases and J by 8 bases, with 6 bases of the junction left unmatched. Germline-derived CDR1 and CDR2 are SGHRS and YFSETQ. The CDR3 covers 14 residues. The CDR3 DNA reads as TGCGCCAGCAGCATCGGACAGGGGCAAGGGGAGCTGTTTTTT. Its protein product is CASSIGQGQGELFF.

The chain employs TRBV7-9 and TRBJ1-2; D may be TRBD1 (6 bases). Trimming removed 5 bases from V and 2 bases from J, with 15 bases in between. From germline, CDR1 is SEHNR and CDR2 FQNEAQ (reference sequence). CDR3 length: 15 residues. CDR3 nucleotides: TGTGCCAGCAGCCAATCAGGGGCGAAAAACTATGGCTACACCTTC. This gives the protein CASSQSGAKNYGYTF.

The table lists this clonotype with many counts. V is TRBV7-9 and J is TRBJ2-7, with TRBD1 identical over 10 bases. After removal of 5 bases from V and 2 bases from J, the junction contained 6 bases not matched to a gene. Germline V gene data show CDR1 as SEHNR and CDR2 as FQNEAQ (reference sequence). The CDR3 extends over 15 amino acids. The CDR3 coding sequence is TGTGCCAGCAGCCCTTCCGGGACAGGGGCCTACGAGCAGTACTTC. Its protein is CASSPSGTGAYEQYF.

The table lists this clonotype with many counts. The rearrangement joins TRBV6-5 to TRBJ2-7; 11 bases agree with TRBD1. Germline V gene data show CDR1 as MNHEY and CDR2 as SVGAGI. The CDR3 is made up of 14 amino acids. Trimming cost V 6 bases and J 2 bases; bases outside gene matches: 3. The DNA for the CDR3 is TGTGCCAGCAGGGACAGGGGGCCCCCCTACGAGCAGTACTTC. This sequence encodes CASRDRGPPYEQYF.

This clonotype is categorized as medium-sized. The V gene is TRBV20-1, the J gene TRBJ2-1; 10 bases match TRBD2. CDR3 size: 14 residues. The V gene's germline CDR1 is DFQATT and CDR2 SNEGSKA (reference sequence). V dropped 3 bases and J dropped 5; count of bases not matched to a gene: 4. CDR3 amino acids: CSARVGTSDNEQFF. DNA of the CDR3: TGCAGTGCTAGGGTGGGGACTAGCGACAATGAGCAGTTCTTC.

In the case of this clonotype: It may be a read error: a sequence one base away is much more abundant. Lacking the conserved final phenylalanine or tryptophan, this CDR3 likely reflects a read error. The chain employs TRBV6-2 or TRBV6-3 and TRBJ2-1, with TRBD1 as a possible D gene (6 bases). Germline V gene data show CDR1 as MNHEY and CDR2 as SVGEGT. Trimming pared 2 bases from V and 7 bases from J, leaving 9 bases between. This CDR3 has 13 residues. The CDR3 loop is CASSYGGSNEQFS. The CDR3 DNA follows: TGTGCCAGCAGTTACGGGGGCTCGAATGAGCAGTTCTCC.

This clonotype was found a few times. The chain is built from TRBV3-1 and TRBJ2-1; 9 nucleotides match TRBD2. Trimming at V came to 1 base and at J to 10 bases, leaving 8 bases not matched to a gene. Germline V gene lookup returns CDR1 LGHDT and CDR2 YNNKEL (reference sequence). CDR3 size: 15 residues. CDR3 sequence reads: CASSQGSSGDGEQFF. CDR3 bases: TGTGCCAGCAGCCAAGGATCTAGCGGGGATGGGGAGCAGTTCTTC.

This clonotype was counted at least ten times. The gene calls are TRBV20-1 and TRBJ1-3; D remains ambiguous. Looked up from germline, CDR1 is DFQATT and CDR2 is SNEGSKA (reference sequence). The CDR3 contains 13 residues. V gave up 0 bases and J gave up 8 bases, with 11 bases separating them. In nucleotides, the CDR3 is TGCAGTGCTAGAGACCTACGGGGAGACACCATATATTTT. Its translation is CSARDLRGDTIYF.

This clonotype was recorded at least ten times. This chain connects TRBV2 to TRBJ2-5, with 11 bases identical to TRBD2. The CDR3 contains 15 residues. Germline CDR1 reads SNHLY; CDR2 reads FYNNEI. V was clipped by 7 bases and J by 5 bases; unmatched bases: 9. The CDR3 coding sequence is TGTGCCAGCATCGGTGAACTAGCGGGAGTTGAGACCCAGTACTTC. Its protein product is CASIGELAGVETQYF.